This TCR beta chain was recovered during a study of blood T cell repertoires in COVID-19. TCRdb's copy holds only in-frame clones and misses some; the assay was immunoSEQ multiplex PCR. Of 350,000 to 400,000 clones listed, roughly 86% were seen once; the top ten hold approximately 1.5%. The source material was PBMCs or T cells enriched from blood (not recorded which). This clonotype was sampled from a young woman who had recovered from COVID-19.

In nucleotides, the CDR3 is TGTGCCAGCAGCTCAGGACAGGGAGGGAGCACTGAAGCTTTCTTT. Amino acids: CASSSGQGGSTEAFF. This sequence joins TRBV7-3 and TRBJ1-1; 8 nucleotides line up with TRBD1. The length of the CDR3 is 15 residues. J lost 4 bases, V lost 4 bases, and 8 bases had no gene match. CDR1 SGHTA and CDR2 FQGTGA come from the germline V gene.